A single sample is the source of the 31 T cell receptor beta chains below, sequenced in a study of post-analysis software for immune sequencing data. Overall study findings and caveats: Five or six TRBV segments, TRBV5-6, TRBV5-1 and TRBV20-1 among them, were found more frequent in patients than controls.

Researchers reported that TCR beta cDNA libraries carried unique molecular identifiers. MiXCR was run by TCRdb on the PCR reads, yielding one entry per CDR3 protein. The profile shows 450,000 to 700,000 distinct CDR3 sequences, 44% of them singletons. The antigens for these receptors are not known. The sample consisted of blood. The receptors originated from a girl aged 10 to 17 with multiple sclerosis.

The CDR3 DNA follows: TGTGCCAGCAGCCAAGAAGGCGGAGGGACCCAAGAGACCCAGTACTTC. This codes for CASSQEGGGTQETQYF. V is TRBV3-1 and J is TRBJ2-5, with D possibly TRBD2 on 6 matching bases. Germline-derived CDR1 and CDR2 are LGHDT and YNNKEL (reference sequence). The CDR3 is 16 amino acids. V was pared by 0 bases and J by 1 base, with 12 bases between.

The CDR3 loop reads CASSPEPGDGEQFF. The CDR3 DNA reads TGTGCCAGCAGCCCCGAACCGGGGGACGGTGAGCAGTTCTTC. The V gene is TRBV7-6, the J gene TRBJ2-1; the D gene is possibly TRBD2 (6 bases). This CDR3 is 14 amino acids long. Trimming shortened V by 5 bases and J by 9 bases, and 17 bases separated the two germline ends. Germline-derived CDR1 and CDR2 are SGHVS and FNYEAQ.

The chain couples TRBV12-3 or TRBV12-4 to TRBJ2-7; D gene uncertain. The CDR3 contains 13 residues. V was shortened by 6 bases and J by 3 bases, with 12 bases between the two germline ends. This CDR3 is CASSSYRSYEQYF. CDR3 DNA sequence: TGTGCCAGCAGCTCTTATAGGAGCTACGAGCAGTACTTC.

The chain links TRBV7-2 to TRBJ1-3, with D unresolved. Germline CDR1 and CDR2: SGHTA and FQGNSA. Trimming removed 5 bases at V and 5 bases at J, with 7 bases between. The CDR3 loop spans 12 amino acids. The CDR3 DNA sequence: TGTGCCAGCAGCCCTGATAGAAACACCATATATTTT. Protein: CASSPDRNTIYF.

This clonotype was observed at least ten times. CDR3 sequence reads: CASSSGTGSSYEQYF. CDR3 DNA sequence: TGTGCCAGCAGTTCGGGGACAGGAAGCTCCTACGAGCAGTACTTC. J is TRBJ2-7 and V is TRBV12-3 or TRBV12-4; 8 bases are shared with TRBD1. The ends lost 4 bases at V and 0 bases at J; junction bases unmatched: 5. This CDR3 comprises 15 residues.

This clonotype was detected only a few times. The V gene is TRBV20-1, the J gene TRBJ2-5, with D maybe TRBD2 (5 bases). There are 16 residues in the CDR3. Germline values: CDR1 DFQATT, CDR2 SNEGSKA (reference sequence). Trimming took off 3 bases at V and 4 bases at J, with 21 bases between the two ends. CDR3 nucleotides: TGCAGTGCTAGCCACCTAGGGAGCCCAGGTGGAGAGACCCAGTACTTC. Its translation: CSASHLGSPGGETQYF.

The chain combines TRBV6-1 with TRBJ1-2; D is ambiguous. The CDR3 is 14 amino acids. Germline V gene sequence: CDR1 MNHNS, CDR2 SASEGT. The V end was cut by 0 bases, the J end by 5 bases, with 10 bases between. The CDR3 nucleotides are TGTGCCAGCAGTGAAGCGGCCGGTCCTTATGGCTACACCTTC. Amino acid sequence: CASSEAAGPYGYTF.

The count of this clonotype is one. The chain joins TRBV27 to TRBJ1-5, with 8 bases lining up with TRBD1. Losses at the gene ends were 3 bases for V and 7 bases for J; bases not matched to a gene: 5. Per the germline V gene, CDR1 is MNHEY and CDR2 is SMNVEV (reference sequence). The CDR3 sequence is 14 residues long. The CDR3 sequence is CASSFQTGVQPQHF. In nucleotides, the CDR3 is TGTGCCAGCAGTTTCCAGACAGGGGTACAGCCCCAGCATTTT.

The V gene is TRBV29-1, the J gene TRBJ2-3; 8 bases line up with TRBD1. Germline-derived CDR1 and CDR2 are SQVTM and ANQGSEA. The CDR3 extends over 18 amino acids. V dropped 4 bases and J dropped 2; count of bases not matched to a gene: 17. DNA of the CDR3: TGCAGCGTTGCAGGAGGGAGGACAGGGACTCGGACCACAGATACGCAGTATTTT. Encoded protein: CSVAGGRTGTRTTDTQYF.

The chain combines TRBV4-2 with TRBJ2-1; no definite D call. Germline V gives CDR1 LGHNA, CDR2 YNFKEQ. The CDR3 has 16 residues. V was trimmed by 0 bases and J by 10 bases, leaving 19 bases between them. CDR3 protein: CASSQDGASASYEQFF. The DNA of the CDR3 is TGTGCCAGCAGCCAAGACGGAGCGTCCGCCTCCTACGAGCAGTTCTTC.

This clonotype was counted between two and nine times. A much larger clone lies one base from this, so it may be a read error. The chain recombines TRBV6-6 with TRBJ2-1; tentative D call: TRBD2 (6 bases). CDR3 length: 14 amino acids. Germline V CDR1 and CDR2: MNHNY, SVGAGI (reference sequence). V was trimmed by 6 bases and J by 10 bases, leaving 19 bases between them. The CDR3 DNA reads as TGTGCCAGCAGCGGCGGGACCCAGCAGAAGGAGCAGTTCTTC. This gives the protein CASSGGTQQKEQFF.

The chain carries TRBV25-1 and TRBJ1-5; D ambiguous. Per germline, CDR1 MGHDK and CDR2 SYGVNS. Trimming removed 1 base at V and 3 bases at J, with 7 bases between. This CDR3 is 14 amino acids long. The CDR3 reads CASSEFGVNQPQHF. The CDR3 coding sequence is TGTGCCAGCAGTGAATTTGGAGTCAATCAGCCCCAGCATTTT. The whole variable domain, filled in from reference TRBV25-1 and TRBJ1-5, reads EADIYQTPRYLVIGTGKKITLECSQTMGHDKMYWYQQDPGMELHLIHYSYGVNSTEKGDLSSESTVSRIRTEHFPLTLESARPSHTSQYLCASSEFGVNQPQHFGDGTRLSIL.

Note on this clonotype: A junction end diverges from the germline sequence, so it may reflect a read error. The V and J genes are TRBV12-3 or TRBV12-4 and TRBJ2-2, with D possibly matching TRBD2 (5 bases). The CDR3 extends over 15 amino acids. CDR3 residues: CASSLVGLNTGERFF. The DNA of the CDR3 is TGTGCCAGCAGTTTGGTAGGACTGAACACCGGGGAGCGGTTTTTT.

The DNA of the CDR3 is TGTGCCAGCAGCTTGCAGGACCGATCACCCCTCCACTTT. Its translation: CASSLQDRSPLHF. The chain combines TRBV5-5 with TRBJ1-6; D not resolved. The CDR3 runs to 13 residues. Per germline, CDR1 SGHKS and CDR2 YYEKEE (reference sequence). With 1 base removed from V and 10 bases from J, the gap between germline ends came to 9 bases.

CDR3 sequence: CSARFSLAQYF. The CDR3 bases are TGCAGTGCCCGTTTCAGTCTTGCGCAGTATTTT. V and J are TRBV20-1 and TRBJ2-3; unclear D gene. The germline gives CDR1 DFQATT, CDR2 SNEGSKA (reference sequence). Trimming took off 6 bases at V and 10 bases at J, with 14 bases between the two ends. The CDR3 runs to 11 residues.

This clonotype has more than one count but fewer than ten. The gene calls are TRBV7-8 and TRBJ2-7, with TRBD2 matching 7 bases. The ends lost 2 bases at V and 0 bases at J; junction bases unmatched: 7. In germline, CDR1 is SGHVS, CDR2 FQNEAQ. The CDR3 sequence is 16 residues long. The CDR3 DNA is TGTGCCAGCAGCTTACCTGAGCGGGGAAGCTCCTACGAGCAGTACTTC. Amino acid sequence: CASSLPERGSSYEQYF.

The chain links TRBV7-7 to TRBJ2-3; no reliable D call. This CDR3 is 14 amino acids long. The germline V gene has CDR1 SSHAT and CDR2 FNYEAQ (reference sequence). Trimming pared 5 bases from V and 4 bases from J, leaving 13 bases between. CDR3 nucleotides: TGTGCCAGCAGCCGTCTGGGGATGGCAGATACGCAGTATTTT. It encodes CASSRLGMADTQYF.

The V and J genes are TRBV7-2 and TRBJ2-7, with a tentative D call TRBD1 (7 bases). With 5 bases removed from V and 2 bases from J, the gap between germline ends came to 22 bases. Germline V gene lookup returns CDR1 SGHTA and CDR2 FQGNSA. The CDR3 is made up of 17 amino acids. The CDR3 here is CASSRPAGGGGTYEQYF. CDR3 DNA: TGTGCCAGCAGCCGACCAGCAGGGGGTGGAGGGACCTACGAGCAGTACTTC. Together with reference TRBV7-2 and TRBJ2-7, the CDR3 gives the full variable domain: GAGVSQSPSNKVTEKGKDVELRCDPISGHTALYWYRQSLGQGLEFLIYFQGNSAPDKSGLPSDRFSAERTGGSVSTLTIQRTQQEDSAVYLCASSRPAGGGGTYEQYFGPGTRLTVT.

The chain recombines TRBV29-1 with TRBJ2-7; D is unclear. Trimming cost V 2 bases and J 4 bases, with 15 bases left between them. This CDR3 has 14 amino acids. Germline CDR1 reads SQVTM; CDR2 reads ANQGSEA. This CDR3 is CSVELGIPPYEQYF. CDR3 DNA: TGCAGCGTTGAACTGGGTATCCCACCGTACGAGCAGTACTTC.

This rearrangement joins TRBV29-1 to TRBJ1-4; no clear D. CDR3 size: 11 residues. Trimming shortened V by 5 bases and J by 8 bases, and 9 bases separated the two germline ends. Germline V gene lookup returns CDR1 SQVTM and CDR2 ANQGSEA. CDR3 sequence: CSVWENEKLFF. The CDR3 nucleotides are TGCAGCGTTTGGGAGAACGAAAAACTGTTTTTT.

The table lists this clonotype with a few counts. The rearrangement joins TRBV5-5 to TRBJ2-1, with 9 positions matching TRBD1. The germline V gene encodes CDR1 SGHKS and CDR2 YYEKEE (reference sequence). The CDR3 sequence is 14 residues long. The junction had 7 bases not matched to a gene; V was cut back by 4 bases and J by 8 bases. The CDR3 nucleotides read TGTGCCAGCAGCCCGGGACAGGGCGAGGATGAGCAGTTCTTC. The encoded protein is CASSPGQGEDEQFF.

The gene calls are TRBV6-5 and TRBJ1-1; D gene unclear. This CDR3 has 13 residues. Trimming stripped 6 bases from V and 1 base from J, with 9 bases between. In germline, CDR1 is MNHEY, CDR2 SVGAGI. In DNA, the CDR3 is TGTGCCAGCAGCATAAATTCGAACACTGAAGCTTTCTTT. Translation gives CASSINSNTEAFF.

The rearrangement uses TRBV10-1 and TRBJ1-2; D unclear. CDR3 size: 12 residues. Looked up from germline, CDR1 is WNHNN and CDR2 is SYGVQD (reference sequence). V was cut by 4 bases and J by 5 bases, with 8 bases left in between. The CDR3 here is CASSGDTYGYTF. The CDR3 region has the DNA TGCGCCAGCAGTGGAGACACATATGGCTACACCTTC.

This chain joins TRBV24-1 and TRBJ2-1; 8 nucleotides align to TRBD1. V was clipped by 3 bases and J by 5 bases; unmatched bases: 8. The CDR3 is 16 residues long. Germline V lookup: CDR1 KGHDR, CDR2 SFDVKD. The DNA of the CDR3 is TGTGCCACCAGTGATCCAGGGGGCGCTTACGACAATGAGCAGTTCTTC. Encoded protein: CATSDPGGAYDNEQFF.

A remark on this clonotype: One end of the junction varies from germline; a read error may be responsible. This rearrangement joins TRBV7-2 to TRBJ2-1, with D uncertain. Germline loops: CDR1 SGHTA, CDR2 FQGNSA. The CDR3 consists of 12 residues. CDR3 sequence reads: CAISFGTNEQFF. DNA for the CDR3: TGTGCCATCAGCTTCGGAACAAATGAGCAGTTCTTC.

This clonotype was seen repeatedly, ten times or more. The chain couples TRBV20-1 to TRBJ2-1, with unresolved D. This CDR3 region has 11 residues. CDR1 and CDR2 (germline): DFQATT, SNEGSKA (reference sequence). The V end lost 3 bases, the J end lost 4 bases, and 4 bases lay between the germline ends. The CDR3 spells CSASSYNEQFF. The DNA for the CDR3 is TGCAGTGCTAGCAGTTACAATGAGCAGTTCTTC.

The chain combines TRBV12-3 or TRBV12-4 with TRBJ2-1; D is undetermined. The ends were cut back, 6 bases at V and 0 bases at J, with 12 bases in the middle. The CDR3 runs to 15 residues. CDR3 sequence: CASRPDQSSYNEQFF. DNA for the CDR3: TGTGCCAGCAGACCTGACCAGAGCTCCTACAATGAGCAGTTCTTC.

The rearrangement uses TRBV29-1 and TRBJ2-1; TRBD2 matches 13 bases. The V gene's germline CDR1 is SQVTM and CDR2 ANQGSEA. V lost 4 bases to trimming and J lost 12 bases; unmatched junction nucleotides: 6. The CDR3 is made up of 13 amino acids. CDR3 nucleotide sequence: TGCAGCGTTGCCGGACTAGCGGGGGTAGCGCAGTTCTTC. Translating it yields CSVAGLAGVAQFF.

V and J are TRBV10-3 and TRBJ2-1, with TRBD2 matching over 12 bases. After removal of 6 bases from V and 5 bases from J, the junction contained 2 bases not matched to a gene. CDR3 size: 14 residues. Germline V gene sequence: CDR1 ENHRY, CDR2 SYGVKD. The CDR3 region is CAISGTSGHNEQFF. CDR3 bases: TGTGCCATCAGCGGGACTAGCGGGCACAATGAGCAGTTCTTC.

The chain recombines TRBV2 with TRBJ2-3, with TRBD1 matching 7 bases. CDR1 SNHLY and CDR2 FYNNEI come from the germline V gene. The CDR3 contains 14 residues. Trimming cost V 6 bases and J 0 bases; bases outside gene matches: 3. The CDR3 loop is CASRGDSSTDTQYF. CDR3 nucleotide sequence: TGTGCCAGCAGGGGGGACAGTAGCACAGATACGCAGTATTTT.

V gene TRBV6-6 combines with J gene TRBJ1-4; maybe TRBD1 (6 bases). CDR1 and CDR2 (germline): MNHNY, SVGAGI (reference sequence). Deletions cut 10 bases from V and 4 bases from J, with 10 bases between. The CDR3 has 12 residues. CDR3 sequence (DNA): TGTGCCACAGGACAGTTTAATGAAAAACTGTTTTTT. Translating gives CATGQFNEKLFF.